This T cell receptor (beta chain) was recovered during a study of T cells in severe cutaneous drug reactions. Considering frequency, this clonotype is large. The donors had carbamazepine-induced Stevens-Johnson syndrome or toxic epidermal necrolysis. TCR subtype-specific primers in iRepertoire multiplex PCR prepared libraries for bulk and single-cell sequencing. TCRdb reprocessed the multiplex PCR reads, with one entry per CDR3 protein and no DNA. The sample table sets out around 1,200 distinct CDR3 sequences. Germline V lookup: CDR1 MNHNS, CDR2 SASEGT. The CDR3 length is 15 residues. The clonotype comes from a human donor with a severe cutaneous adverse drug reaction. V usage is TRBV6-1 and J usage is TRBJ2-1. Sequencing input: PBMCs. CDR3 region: CASSLKRPDYNEQFF.